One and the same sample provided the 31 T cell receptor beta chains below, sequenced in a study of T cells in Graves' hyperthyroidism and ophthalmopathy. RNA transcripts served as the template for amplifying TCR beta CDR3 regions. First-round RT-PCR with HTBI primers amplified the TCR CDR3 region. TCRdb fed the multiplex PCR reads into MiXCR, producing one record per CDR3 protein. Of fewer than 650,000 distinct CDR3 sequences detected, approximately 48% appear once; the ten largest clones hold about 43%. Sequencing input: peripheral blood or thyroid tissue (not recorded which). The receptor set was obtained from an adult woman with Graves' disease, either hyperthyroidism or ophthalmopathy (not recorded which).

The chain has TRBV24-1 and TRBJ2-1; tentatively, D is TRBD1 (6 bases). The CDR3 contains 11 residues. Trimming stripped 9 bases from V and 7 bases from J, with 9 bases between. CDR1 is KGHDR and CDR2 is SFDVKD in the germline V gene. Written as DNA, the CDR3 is TGTGCCACCTGGACAGATAATGAGCAGTTCTTC. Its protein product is CATWTDNEQFF.

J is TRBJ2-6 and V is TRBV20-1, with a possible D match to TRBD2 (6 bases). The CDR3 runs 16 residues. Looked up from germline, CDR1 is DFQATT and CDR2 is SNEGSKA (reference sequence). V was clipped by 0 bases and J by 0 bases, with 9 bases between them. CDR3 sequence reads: CSAREGEVSGANVLTF. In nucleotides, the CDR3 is TGCAGTGCTAGAGAGGGGGAGGTCTCTGGGGCCAACGTCCTGACTTTC.

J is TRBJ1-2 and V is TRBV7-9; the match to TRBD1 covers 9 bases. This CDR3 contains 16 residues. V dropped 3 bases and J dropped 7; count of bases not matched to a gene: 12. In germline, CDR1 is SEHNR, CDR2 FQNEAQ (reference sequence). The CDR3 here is CASSFLPTGGESGYTF. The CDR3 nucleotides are TGTGCCAGCAGCTTCTTACCGACAGGGGGGGAATCTGGCTACACCTTC.

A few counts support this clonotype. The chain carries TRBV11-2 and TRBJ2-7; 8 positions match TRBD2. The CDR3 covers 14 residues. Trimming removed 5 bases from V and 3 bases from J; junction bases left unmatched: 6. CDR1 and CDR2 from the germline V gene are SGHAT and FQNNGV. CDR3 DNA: TGTGCCAGCAGCGGAGCGGGAGTCATCTACGAGCAGTACTTC. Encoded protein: CASSGAGVIYEQYF.

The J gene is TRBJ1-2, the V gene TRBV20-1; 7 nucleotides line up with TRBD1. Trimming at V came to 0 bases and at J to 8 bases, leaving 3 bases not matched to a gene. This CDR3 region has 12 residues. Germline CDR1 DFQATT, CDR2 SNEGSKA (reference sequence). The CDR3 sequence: CSAREYRGGYTF. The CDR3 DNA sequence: TGCAGTGCTAGAGAGTACAGGGGCGGCTACACCTTC.

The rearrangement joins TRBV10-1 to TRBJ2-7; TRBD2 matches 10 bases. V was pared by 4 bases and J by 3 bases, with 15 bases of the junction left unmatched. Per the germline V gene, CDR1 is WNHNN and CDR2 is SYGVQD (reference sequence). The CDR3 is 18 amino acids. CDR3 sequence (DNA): TGCGCCAGCAGTGGAGGTACTAGCGGGATCCACCGCGTCTACGAGCAGTACTTC. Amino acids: CASSGGTSGIHRVYEQYF.

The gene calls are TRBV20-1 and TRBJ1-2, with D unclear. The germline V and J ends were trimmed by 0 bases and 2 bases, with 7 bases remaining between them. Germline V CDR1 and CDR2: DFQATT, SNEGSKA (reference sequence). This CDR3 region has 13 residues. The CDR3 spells CSAREGGNYGYTF. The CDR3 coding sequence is TGCAGTGCTAGAGAGGGCGGGAACTATGGCTACACCTTC.

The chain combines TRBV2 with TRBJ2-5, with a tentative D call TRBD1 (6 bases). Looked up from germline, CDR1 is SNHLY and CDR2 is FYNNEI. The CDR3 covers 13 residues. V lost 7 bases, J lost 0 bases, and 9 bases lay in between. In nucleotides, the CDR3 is TGTGCCAGCACCTGGACAGACCAAGAGACCCAGTACTTC. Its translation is CASTWTDQETQYF.

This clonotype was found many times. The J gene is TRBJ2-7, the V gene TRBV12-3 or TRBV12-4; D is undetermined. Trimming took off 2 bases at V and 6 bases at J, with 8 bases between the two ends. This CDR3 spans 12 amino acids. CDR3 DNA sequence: TGTGCCAGCAGTTTATCTCTCCTCGAGCAGTACTTC. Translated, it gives CASSLSLLEQYF.

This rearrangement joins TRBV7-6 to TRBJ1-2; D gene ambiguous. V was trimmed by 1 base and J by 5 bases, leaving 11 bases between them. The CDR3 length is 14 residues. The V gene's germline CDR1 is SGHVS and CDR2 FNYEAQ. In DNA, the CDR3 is TGTGCCAGCAGCTTAGGTCATGGTAGTTATGGCTACACCTTC. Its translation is CASSLGHGSYGYTF. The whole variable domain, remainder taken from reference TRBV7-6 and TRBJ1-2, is GAGVSQSPRYKVTKRGQDVALRCDPISGHVSLYWYRQALGQGPEFLTYFNYEAQQDKSGLPNDRFSAERPEGSISTLTIQRTEQRDSAMYRCASSLGHGSYGYTFGSGTRLTVV.

For the CDR3, the DNA is TGTGCCAGCAGCGTAAGGGGGATAGGGGAGCTGTTTTTT. This encodes CASSVRGIGELFF. The chain uses TRBV7-3 and TRBJ2-2, with TRBD1 as a possible D gene (6 bases). Germline V gene sequence: CDR1 SGHTA, CDR2 FQGTGA. Trimming removed 5 bases at V and 8 bases at J, with 12 bases between. The length of the CDR3 is 13 residues.

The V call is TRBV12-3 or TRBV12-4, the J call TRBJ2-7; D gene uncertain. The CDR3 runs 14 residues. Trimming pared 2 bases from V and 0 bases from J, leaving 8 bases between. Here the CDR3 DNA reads TGTGCCAGCAGTTTAAGGTCTGACTCCTACGAGCAGTACTTC. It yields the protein CASSLRSDSYEQYF.

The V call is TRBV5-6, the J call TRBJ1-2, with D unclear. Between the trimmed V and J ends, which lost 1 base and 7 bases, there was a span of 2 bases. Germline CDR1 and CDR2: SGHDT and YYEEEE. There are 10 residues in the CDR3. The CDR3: CASSLSGYTF. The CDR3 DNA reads TGTGCCAGCAGCTTGAGTGGCTACACCTTC.

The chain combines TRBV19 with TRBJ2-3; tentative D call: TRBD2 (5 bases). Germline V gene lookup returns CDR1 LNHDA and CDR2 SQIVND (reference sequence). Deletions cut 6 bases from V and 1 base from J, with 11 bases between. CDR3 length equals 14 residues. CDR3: CASRLGGGTDTQYF. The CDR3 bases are TGTGCCAGTAGGTTAGGAGGAGGCACAGATACGCAGTATTTT.

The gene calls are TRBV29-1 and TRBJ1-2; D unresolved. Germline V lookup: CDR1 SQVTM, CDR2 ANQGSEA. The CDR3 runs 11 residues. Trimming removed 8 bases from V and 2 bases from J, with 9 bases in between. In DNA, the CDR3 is TGCAGCTCTCGCGGCAACTATGGCTACACCTTC. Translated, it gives CSSRGNYGYTF.

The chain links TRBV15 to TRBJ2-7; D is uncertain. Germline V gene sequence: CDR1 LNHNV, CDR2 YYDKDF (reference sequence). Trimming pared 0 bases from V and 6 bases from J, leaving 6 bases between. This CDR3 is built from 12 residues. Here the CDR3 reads CATSRDWREQYF. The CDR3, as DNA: TGTGCCACCAGCAGAGATTGGCGCGAGCAGTACTTC.

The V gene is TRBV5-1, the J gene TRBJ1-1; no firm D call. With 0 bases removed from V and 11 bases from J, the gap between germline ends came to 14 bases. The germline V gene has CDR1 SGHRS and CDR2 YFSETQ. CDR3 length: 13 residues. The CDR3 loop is CASSLAEPTDAFF. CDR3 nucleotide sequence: TGCGCCAGCAGCTTGGCCGAGCCGACCGACGCTTTCTTT.

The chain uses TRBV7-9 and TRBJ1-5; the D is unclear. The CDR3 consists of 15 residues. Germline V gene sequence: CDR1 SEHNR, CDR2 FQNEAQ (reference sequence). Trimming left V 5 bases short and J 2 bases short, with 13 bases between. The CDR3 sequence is CASSTSGMGNQPQHF. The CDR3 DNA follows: TGTGCCAGCAGCACCTCGGGGATGGGCAATCAGCCCCAGCATTTT.

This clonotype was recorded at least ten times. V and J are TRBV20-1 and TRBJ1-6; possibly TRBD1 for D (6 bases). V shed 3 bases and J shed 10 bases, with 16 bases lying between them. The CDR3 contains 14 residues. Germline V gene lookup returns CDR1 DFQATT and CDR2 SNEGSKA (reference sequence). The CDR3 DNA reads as TGCAGTGCTAGGGCGACAGGTTACGACTCACCCCTCCACTTT. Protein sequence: CSARATGYDSPLHF.

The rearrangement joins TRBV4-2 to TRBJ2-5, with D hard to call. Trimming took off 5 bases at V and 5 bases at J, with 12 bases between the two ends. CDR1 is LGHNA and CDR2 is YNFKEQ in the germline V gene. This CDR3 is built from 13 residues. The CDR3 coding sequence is TGTGCCAGCAGCTTTCGGCAGATGGAGACCCAGTACTTC. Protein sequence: CASSFRQMETQYF.

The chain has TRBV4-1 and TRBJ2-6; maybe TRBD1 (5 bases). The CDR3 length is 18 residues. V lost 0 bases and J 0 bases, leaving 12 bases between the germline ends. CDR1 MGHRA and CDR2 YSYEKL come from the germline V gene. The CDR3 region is CASSQDRSGFSGANVLTF. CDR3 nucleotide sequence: TGCGCCAGCAGCCAAGATCGTTCAGGGTTCTCTGGGGCCAACGTCCTGACTTTC.

The CDR3 loop is CASSLQGIYGYTF. Written as DNA, the CDR3 is TGTGCCAGTAGCCTCCAGGGGATCTATGGCTACACCTTC. The V call is TRBV19, the J call TRBJ1-2; tentative D call: TRBD1 (6 bases). The V gene lost 6 bases and the J gene lost 4 bases, with 12 bases spanning the gap. The CDR3 runs 13 residues. The germline V gene encodes CDR1 LNHDA and CDR2 SQIVND (reference sequence).

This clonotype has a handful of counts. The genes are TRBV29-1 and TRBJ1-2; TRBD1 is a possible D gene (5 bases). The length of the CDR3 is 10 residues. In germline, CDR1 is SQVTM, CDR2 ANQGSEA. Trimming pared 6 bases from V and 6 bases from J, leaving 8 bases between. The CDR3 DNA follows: TGCAGCGTGCGGGACGATGGCTACACCTTC. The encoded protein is CSVRDDGYTF.

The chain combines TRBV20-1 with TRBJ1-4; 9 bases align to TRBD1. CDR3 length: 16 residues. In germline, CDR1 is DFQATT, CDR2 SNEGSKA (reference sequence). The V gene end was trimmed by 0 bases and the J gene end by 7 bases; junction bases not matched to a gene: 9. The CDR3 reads CSARDRQGGHSEKLFF. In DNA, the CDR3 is TGCAGTGCTAGAGATAGACAGGGGGGACATAGTGAAAAACTGTTTTTT.

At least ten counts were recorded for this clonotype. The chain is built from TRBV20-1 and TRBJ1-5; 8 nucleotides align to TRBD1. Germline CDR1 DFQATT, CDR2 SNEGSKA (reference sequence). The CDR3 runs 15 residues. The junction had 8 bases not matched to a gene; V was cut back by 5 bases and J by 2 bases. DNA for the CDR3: TGCAGTGCTTCTCACCTACAGGGGGGCAATCAGCCCCAGCATTTT. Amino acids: CSASHLQGGNQPQHF.

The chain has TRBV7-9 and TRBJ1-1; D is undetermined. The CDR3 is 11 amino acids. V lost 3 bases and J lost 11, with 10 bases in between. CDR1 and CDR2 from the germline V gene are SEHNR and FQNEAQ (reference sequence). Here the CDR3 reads CASSFGQNAFF. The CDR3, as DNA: TGTGCCAGCAGCTTCGGCCAGAACGCTTTCTTT.

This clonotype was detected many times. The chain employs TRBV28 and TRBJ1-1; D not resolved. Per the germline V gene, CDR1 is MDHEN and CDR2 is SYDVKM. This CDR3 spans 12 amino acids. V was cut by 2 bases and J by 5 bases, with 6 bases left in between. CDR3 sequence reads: CASSLVTTEAFF. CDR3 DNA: TGTGCCAGCAGTTTAGTAACGACTGAAGCTTTCTTT.

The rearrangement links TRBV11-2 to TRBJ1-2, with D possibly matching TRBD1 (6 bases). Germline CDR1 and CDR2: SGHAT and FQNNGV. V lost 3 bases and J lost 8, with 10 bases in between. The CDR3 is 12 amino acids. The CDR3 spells CASSFQGKGYTF. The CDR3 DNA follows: TGTGCCAGCAGCTTCCAGGGGAAAGGCTACACCTTC.

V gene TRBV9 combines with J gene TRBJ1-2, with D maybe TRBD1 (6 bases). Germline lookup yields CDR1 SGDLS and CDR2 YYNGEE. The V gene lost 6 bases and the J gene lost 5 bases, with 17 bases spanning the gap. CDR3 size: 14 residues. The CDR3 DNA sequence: TGTGCCAGCAACGGAATGGGGGCGGAATATGGCTACACCTTC. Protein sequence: CASNGMGAEYGYTF.

CDR3 in amino acids: CSVDGTGGQAGEQYF. For the CDR3, the DNA is TGCAGCGTTGATGGGACAGGGGGCCAGGCTGGCGAGCAGTACTTC. V and J are TRBV29-1 and TRBJ2-7; TRBD1 aligns across 12 bases. Looked up from germline, CDR1 is SQVTM and CDR2 is ANQGSEA. V lost 3 bases to trimming and J lost 6 bases; unmatched junction nucleotides: 9. The length of the CDR3 is 15 residues.

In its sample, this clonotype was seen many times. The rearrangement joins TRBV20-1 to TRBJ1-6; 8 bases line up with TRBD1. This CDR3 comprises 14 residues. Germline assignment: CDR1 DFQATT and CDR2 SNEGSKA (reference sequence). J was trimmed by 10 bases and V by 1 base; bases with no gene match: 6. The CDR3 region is CSARAQGEHSPLHF. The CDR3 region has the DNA TGCAGTGCTAGAGCACAGGGGGAGCACTCACCCCTCCACTTT.